The 5 T cell receptor beta chains given below trace back to one sample, sequenced in a study of Ad26.COV2.S vaccination and SARS-CoV-2 variants. The assay was immunoSEQ multiplex PCR, and TCRdb's table has in-frame clones only and misses some. The data hold over 85,000 clones, with approximately 81% observed a single time. The source material was peripheral blood, sampled after recovery from COVID-19. Receptors were obtained from a human donor who had recovered from COVID-19.

The chain combines TRBV5-1 with TRBJ2-7, with 10 bases aligning to TRBD2. CDR1 and CDR2 from the germline V gene are SGHRS and YFSETQ. V dropped 4 bases and J dropped 4; count of bases not matched to a gene: 8. The CDR3 runs to 15 residues. The CDR3 DNA reads as TGCGCCAGCAGCCCCAGGACTAGCGGCTTTTACGAGCAGTACTTC. This translates into CASSPRTSGFYEQYF.

V is TRBV7-7 and J is TRBJ2-2; 7 nucleotides align to TRBD2. The germline V gene encodes CDR1 SSHAT and CDR2 FNYEAQ (reference sequence). This CDR3 contains 17 residues. Losses at the gene ends were 5 bases for V and 0 bases for J; bases not matched to a gene: 9. DNA of the CDR3: TGTGCCAGCAGCCCAGATTTGGGGGGGTCGAACACCGGGGAGCTGTTTTTT. It codes for CASSPDLGGSNTGELFF.

The chain joins TRBV28 to TRBJ1-5; TRBD1 matches 11 bases. J lost 7 bases, V lost 5 bases, and 7 bases had no gene match. There are 15 residues in the CDR3. Germline CDR1 and CDR2: MDHEN and SYDVKM. CDR3 in DNA: TGTGCCAGCAGTGCCGGACAGGGGGCGAAACAGCCCCAGCATTTT. Residues: CASSAGQGAKQPQHF.

The genes are TRBV2 and TRBJ1-2; D is ambiguous. V was cut by 4 bases and J by 2 bases, with 11 bases left in between. CDR1 is SNHLY, CDR2 FYNNEI, per germline. The CDR3 runs to 14 residues. In DNA, the CDR3 is TGTGCCAGCAGTGTCATCGGAGGAAACTATGGCTACACCTTC. It codes for CASSVIGGNYGYTF.

V is TRBV11-2 and J is TRBJ2-7; possibly TRBD2 for D (6 bases). This CDR3 spans 17 amino acids. V dropped 5 bases and J dropped 3 bases, with 23 bases sitting between them. The V gene's germline CDR1 is SGHAT and CDR2 FQNNGV. CDR3 DNA sequence: TGTGCCAGCAGCCACCTCTCCCGCGGGACCCTGTTCTACGAGCAGTACTTC. Translated, it gives CASSHLSRGTLFYEQYF.